This TCR beta chain was recovered during a study of blood T cell repertoires in COVID-19. About the study: The United States, Italy and Spain provided the acute and convalescent COVID-19 samples. PBMCs, B-cell-depleted T cells, or T cells provided the cDNA or gDNA that made up the material.

The authors' processing: It was from reference gene primer amplification that nucleated cell counts were estimated. The method was immunoSEQ multiplex PCR; TCRdb's version includes in-frame clones alone and lacks a portion of them. That table is the source of V, J and clone size, and D and trimming were worked out from the DNA. Altogether hundreds of thousands of clones are present, roughly 87% being singletons, with the ten largest covering over 2%. The receptor was derived from a woman aged 50 to 60 who had recovered from COVID-19. The sequenced sample was peripheral blood.

The CDR3 loop reads CAWNGQGMDEQFF. CDR3 in DNA: TGTGCCTGGAATGGACAGGGGATGGATGAGCAGTTCTTC. V gene TRBV30 combines with J gene TRBJ2-1, with TRBD1 identical over 9 bases. Germline lookup yields CDR1 GTSNPN and CDR2 SVGIG (reference sequence). This CDR3 contains 13 residues. V shed 4 bases and J 8 bases; nucleotides not matched to a gene: 6.